This passage covers 3 T cell receptor beta chains from one sample sequenced in a study of cytomegalovirus exposure and HLA in healthy donors. The table came from immunoSEQ multiplex PCR; TCRdb's copy has only in-frame clones and leaves some out. Here the sample spans about 73,000 clones, about 95% being singletons. The sequencing input was PBMCs. Receptors originate from a man aged 18 to 29 in good health and CMV-seronegative.

This clone has just one count. The chain combines TRBV5-5 with TRBJ2-1; TRBD2 might be the D (6 bases). Germline V gene data show CDR1 as SGHKS and CDR2 as YYEKEE (reference sequence). This CDR3 has 17 residues. V dropped 0 bases and J dropped 0 bases, with 13 bases sitting between them. DNA of the CDR3: TGTGCCAGCAGCTTGGTACCTGGGGGGATCTCCTACAATGAGCAGTTCTTC. Translated: CASSLVPGGISYNEQFF.

The CDR3 DNA reads TGTGCCAGTATACCACAGGGAACTAACTATGGCTACACCTTC. Translation: CASIPQGTNYGYTF. The V call is TRBV28, the J call TRBJ1-2, with D possibly being TRBD1 (6 bases). V was pared by 9 bases and J by 0 bases, with 14 bases between. Germline V gene sequence: CDR1 MDHEN, CDR2 SYDVKM. This CDR3 is built from 14 residues.

The chain links TRBV18 to TRBJ1-4; D is unresolved. Germline lookup yields CDR1 KGHSH and CDR2 LQKENI. Trimming pared 3 bases from V and 5 bases from J, leaving 16 bases between. The CDR3 is 16 amino acids. CDR3 sequence: CASSPLPPGINEKLFF. CDR3 coding DNA: TGTGCCAGCTCACCCTTGCCCCCGGGGATAAATGAAAAACTGTTTTTT.